Listed below are T cell receptor beta chains from one sample, sequenced in a study of cytomegalovirus exposure and HLA in healthy donors. Some clones are missing from TCRdb's copy, which holds only in-frame ones; the method was immunoSEQ multiplex PCR. The table lists about 210,000 clones, approximately 86% of them singletons. Material for sequencing was PBMCs. These receptors were taken from a woman in her twenties or thirties in good health and CMV-seronegative. The CDR3 runs from the conserved cysteine through the conserved F or W. Each record gives: J gene, V gene, CDR3 protein.

J gene: TRBJ1-1; V gene: TRBV19; CDR3 protein: CASSAQGGTEAFF
J gene: TRBJ2-2; V gene: TRBV2; CDR3 protein: CASSGGNTGELFF
J gene: TRBJ2-1; V gene: TRBV11-3; CDR3 protein: CASSHPSGRAGEQFF
J gene: TRBJ2-7; V gene: TRBV6-6; CDR3 protein: CASTGDSYEQYF
J gene: TRBJ2-3; V gene: TRBV11-2; CDR3 protein: CASSLEYGDTQYF
J gene: TRBJ2-3; V gene: TRBV30; CDR3 protein: CAWKLAGGYSTDTQYF
J gene: TRBJ2-1; V gene: TRBV5-1; CDR3 protein: CASSLVDRGLEEQFF
J gene: TRBJ2-7; V gene: TRBV5-1; CDR3 protein: CASRPTRDISYEQYF
J gene: .; V gene: TRBV7-9; CDR3 protein: CASSFLTGDSYEQYF
J gene: TRBJ2-2; V gene: TRBV6-4; CDR3 protein: CASRQGFDTGELFF
J gene: TRBJ1-5; V gene: TRBV11-3; CDR3 protein: CASSSVFQPQHF
J gene: TRBJ2-3; V gene: TRBV19; CDR3 protein: CASSIAGPGESTDTQYF
J gene: TRBJ1-1; V gene: TRBV30; CDR3 protein: CACTTGNTEAFF
J gene: TRBJ2-3; V gene: TRBV9; CDR3 protein: CASSRVPREGPDTQYF
J gene: TRBJ2-3; V gene: TRBV5-1; CDR3 protein: CASSLGASSTDTQYF
J gene: TRBJ1-5; V gene: TRBV10-3; CDR3 protein: CAISRQGNQPQHF
J gene: TRBJ1-3; V gene: TRBV11-2; CDR3 protein: CATQQGFGNTIYF
J gene: TRBJ1-1; V gene: TRBV15; CDR3 protein: CAQRGNTEAFF
J gene: TRBJ2-5; V gene: TRBV7-6; CDR3 protein: CASTWTGETQYF
J gene: TRBJ1-1; V gene: TRBV6-1; CDR3 protein: CASSEARISEAFF